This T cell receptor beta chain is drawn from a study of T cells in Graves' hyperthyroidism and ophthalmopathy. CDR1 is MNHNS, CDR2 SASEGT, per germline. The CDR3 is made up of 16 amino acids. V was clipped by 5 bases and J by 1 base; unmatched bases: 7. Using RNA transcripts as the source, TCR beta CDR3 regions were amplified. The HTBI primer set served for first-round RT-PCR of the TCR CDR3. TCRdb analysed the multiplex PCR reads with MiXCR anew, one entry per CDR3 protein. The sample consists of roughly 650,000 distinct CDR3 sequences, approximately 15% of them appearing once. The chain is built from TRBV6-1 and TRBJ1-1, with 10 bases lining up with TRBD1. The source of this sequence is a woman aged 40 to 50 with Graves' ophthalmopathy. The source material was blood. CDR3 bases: TGTGCCAGCAGTCCAGACGGACAGGGGGGGAACACTGAAGCTTTCTTT. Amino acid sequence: CASSPDGQGGNTEAFF.